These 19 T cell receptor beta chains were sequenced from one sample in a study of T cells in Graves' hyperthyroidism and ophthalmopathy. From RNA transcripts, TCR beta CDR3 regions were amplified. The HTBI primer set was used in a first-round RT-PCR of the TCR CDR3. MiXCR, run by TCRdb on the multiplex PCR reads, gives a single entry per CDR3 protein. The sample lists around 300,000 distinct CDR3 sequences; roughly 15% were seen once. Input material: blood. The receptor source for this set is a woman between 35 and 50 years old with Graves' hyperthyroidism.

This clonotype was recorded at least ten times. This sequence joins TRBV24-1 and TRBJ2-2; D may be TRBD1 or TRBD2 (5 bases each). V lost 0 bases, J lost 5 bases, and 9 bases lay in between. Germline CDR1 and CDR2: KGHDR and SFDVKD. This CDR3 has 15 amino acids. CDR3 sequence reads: CATSDLGTGTGELFF. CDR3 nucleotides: TGTGCCACCAGTGATTTGGGGACCGGGACCGGGGAGCTGTTTTTT.

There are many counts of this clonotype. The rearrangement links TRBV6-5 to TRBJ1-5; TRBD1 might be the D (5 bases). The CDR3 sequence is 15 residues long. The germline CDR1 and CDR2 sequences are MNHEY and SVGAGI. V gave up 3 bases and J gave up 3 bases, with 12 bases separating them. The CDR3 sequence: CASSYTGGYNQPQHF. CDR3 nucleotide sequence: TGTGCCAGCAGTTATACGGGGGGGTACAATCAGCCCCAGCATTTT.

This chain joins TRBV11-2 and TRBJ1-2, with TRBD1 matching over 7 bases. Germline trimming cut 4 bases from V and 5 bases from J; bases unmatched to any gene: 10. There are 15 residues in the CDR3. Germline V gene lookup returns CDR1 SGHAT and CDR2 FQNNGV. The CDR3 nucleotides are TGTGCCAGCAGCTCACTCCGACAGGGTAAGTATGGCTACACCTTC. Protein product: CASSSLRQGKYGYTF.

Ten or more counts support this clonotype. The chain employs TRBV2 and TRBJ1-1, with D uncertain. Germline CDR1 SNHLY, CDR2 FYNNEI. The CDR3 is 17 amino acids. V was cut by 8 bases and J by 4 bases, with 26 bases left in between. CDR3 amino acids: CASSLPPLGTIGTEAFF. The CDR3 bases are TGTGCCAGCTCTCTACCGCCGCTAGGAACTATCGGCACTGAAGCTTTCTTT.

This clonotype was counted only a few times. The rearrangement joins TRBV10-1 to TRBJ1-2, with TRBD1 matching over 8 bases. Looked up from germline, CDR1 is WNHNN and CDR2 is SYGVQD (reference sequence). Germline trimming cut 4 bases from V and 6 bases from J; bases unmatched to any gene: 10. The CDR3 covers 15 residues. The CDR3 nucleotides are TGCGCCAGCAGTGCCCGGACAGGGACGGGGCATGGCTACACCTTC. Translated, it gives CASSARTGTGHGYTF.

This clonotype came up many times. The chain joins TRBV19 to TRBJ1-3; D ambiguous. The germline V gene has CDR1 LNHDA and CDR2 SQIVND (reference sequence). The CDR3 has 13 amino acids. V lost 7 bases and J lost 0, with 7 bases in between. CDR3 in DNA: TGTGCCAGTATCGGAGCCTCTGGAAACACCATATATTTT. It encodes CASIGASGNTIYF.

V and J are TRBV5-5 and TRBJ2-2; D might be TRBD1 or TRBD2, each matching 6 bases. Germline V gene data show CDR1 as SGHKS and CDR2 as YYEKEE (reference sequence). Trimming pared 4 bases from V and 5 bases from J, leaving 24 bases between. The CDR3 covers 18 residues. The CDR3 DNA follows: TGTGCCAGCAGCCCCAGATCTCGGGACGGGGGCGGTACCGGGGAGCTGTTTTTT. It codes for CASSPRSRDGGGTGELFF.

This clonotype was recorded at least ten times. The CDR3 loop is CASSLRGSDTQYF. In DNA, the CDR3 is TGTGCCAGCAGTCTCAGGGGTTCGGATACGCAGTATTTT. The gene calls are TRBV12-3 or TRBV12-4 and TRBJ2-3, with a tentative D call TRBD1 (6 bases). This CDR3 has 13 amino acids. With 5 bases removed from V and 6 bases from J, the gap between germline ends came to 12 bases.

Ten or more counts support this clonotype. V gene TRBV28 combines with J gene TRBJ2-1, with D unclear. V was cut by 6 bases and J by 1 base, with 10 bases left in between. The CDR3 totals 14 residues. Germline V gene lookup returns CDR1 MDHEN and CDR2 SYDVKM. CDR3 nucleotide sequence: TGTGCCAGCAGCACAAGGGATTCCTACAATGAGCAGTTCTTC. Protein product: CASSTRDSYNEQFF.

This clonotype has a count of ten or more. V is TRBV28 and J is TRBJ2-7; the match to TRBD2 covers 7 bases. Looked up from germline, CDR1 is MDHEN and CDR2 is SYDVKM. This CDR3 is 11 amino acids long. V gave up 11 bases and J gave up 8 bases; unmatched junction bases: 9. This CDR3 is CACSWGGQQYF. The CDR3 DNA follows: TGTGCCTGCTCTTGGGGAGGGCAGCAGTACTTC.

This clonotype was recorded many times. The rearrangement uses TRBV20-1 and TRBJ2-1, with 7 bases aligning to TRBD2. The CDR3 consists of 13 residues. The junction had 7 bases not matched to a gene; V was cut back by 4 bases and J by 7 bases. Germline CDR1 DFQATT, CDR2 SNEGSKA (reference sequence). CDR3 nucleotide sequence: TGCAGTGCTAATCGCGGGAGAGTGAATGAGCAGTTCTTC. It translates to CSANRGRVNEQFF.

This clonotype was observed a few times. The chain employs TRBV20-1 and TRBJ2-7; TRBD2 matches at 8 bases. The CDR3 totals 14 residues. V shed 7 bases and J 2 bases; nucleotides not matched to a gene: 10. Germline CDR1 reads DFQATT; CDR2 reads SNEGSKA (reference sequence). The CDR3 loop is CSVRALGLAYEQYF. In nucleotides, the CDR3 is TGCAGTGTTCGGGCCCTGGGACTAGCCTACGAGCAGTACTTC.

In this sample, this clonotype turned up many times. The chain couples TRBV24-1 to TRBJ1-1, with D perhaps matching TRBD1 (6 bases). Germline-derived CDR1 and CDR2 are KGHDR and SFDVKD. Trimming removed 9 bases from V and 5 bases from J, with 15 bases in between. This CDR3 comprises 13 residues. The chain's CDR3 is CATRGRGSTEAFF. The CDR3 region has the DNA TGTGCCACCCGGGGCAGGGGATCGACTGAAGCTTTCTTT.

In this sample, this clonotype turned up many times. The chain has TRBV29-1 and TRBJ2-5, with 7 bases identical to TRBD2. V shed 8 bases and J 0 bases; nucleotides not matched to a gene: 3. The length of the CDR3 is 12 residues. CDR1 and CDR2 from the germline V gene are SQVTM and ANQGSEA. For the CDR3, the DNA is TGCAGCCCCCGGGGGGACCAAGAGACCCAGTACTTC. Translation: CSPRGDQETQYF.

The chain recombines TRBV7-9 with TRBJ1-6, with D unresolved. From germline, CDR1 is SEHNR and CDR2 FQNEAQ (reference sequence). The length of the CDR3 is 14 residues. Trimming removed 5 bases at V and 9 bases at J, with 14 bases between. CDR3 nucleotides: TGTGCCAGCAGCCGGACCTCTCCGAGTTCACCCCTCCACTTT. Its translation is CASSRTSPSSPLHF.

CDR3 amino acids: CASSKRRRNEQFF. In DNA, the CDR3 is TGTGCCAGTAGTAAACGAAGAAGGAATGAGCAGTTCTTC. The rearrangement joins TRBV19 to TRBJ2-1; no firm D call. The germline gives CDR1 LNHDA, CDR2 SQIVND (reference sequence). The CDR3 spans 13 residues. V dropped 4 bases and J dropped 7 bases, with 11 bases sitting between them.

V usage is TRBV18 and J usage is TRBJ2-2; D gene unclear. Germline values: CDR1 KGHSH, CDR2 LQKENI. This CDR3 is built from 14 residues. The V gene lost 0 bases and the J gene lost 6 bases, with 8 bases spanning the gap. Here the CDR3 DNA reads TGTGCCAGCTCACCACCTGTCGGTTCCGGGGAGCTGTTTTTT. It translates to CASSPPVGSGELFF.

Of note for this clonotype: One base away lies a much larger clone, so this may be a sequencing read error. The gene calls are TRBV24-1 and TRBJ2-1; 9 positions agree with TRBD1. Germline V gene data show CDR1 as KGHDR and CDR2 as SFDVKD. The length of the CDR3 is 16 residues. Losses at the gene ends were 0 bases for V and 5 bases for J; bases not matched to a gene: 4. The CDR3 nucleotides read TGTGCCACCAGTGATTTGCAGGGACAGGGACACAATGAGCAGTTCTTC. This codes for CATSDLQGQGHNEQFF.

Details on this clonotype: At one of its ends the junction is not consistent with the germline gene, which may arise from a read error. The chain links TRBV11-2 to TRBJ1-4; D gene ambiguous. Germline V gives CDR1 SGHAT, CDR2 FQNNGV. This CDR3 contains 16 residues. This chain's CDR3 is CASSLDMGVGWEKLVF. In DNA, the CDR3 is TGTGCCAGCAGCTTAGATATGGGAGTCGGTTGGGAAAAACTGGTTTTT.